The 6 T cell receptor beta chains in this list originate from one sample, sequenced in a study of human T cells and chemical hapten exposure. TCRdb called the RACE reads again in MiXCR, with one record for every CDR3 protein. Of 140,000 or so distinct CDR3 sequences in the sample, about an eighth were seen once. As for time point: patch test 2, 6 weeks after DPC sensitization. Indicated treatment: therapeutic diphenylcyclopropenone sensitization with weekly scalp DPC. Sequenced here: whole blood, sampled in connection with sensitization to the hapten diphenylcyclopropenone (DPC). The source of these receptors is a woman aged 45-60 years with alopecia areata. Some clones in this sample may be carry-over from other donors' samples.

This clonotype was observed at least ten times. This chain connects TRBV7-6 to TRBJ1-5; 11 nucleotides match TRBD1. J was trimmed by 5 bases and V by 3 bases; bases with no gene match: 3. CDR3 length: 15 residues. Germline CDR1 reads SGHVS; CDR2 reads FNYEAQ. The CDR3 reads CASSLGQGDHQPQHF. For the CDR3, the DNA is TGTGCCAGCAGCTTGGGACAGGGGGATCATCAGCCCCAGCATTTT.

This clonotype was seen more than once but under ten times. V is TRBV20-1 and J is TRBJ2-1; 16 bases line up with TRBD2. The CDR3 runs 16 residues. J lost 8 bases, V lost 1 base, and 5 bases had no gene match. Germline CDR1 is DFQATT and CDR2 is SNEGSKA (reference sequence). The CDR3 protein is CSARAGLAGGLDEQFF. Here the CDR3 DNA reads TGCAGTGCTAGAGCGGGACTAGCGGGAGGGCTGGATGAGCAGTTCTTC.

V usage is TRBV11-2 and J usage is TRBJ2-7; perhaps TRBD2 as D (5 bases). The CDR3 length is 12 residues. Germline loops: CDR1 SGHAT, CDR2 FQNNGV. With 5 bases removed from V and 5 bases from J, the gap between germline ends came to 10 bases. CDR3 sequence reads: CASSLTSDEQYF. The DNA of the CDR3 is TGTGCCAGCAGCCTCACTAGTGACGAGCAGTACTTC. Using reference TRBV11-2 and TRBJ2-7 for the parts outside the CDR3, the full variable domain is EAGVAQSPRYKIIEKRQSVAFWCNPISGHATLYWYQQILGQGPKLLIQFQNNGVVDDSQLPKDRFSAERLKGVDSTLKIQPAKLEDSAVYLCASSLTSDEQYFGPGTRLTVT.

The sample holds many counts of this clonotype. The chain uses TRBV18 and TRBJ1-1, with D perhaps TRBD1 (5 bases). Germline values: CDR1 KGHSH, CDR2 LQKENI. Trimming left V 4 bases short and J 1 base short, with 7 bases between. The length of the CDR3 is 13 residues. DNA for the CDR3: TGTGCCAGCTCACTAGACAGGAACACTGAAGCTTTCTTT. Translated, it gives CASSLDRNTEAFF.

The chain carries TRBV12-3 or TRBV12-4 and TRBJ2-7; 10 bases fit TRBD2. The CDR3 runs 14 residues. The trim removed 10 bases at V and 5 bases at J, leaving 11 bases unmatched. CDR3 amino acids: CAIGRSSGSHEQYF. In nucleotides, the CDR3 is TGTGCCATTGGCAGGTCTAGCGGGAGTCACGAGCAGTACTTC.

This clonotype was detected a few times. V and J are TRBV3-1 and TRBJ2-7; 11 nucleotides line up with TRBD2. J lost 4 bases, V lost 0 bases, and 2 bases had no gene match. Germline values: CDR1 LGHDT, CDR2 YNNKEL (reference sequence). The CDR3 loop spans 15 amino acids. The CDR3 is CASSQEASGRYEQYF. CDR3 DNA sequence: TGTGCCAGCAGCCAAGAGGCTAGCGGGAGGTACGAGCAGTACTTC.